This T cell receptor (beta chain) originates from a study of CD8+ T cells in alopecia areata. As for the study in general: Patients in the treated group were given tofacitinib by mouth, 5 to 10 mg twice a day. After 6 to 18 months of tofacitinib, follow-up continued 6 months off drug.

Sequencing used cDNA as its template, made by extracting RNA and reverse transcribing it. Data came from immunoSEQ multiplex PCR; TCRdb stores just in-frame clones and leaves some out. The sample yields roughly 5,700 clones, over 45% seen once. Germline CDR1 is SGHAT and CDR2 is FQDESV (reference sequence). This CDR3 contains 14 residues. The V gene end was trimmed by 6 bases and the J gene end by 5 bases; junction bases not matched to a gene: 7. General observations from the study: It was lesional scalp, especially alopecia totalis/universalis, that showed higher clonality than normal scalp. Between patients, shared TCR sequences were less clear than in mice. This was possibly due in part to HLA diversity in the patient population.

As concerns this clone: Antigen specificity is unknown.

Obtained from alopecia areata patients were lesional scalp punch biopsies along with peripheral blood. This TCR was recovered from a human donor with alopecia areata. The specimen sequenced was skin. The chain couples TRBV11-1 to TRBJ1-5; 7 bases map to TRBD1. The CDR3 nucleotides are TGTGCCAGCAGTTCTACAGGGGATGATCAGCCCCAGCATTTT. This encodes CASSSTGDDQPQHF.